This T cell receptor (beta chain) is drawn from a study of CD4+ T cells in melanoma. Study-wide points: Reportedly, melanoma neoantigen-specific CD4+ T cells showed varied differentiation states. A reported correlation linked neoantigen-specific CD4+ T cells to CD8+, macrophage and B cell function.

The protocol was immunoSEQ multiplex PCR, while the TCRdb copy is restricted to in-frame clones and leaves out a portion. This table holds approximately 14,000 clones, approximately 83% found once. Germline V gene lookup returns CDR1 SNHLY and CDR2 FYNNEI. V lost 8 bases to trimming and J lost 6 bases, with 14 bases between them. The CDR3 has 13 residues. With respect to this clone: Antigen unknown.

This chain joins TRBV2 and TRBJ2-1; D is undetermined. Sequencing was performed on cells from a culture (not recorded whether cultured in vitro). This TCR came from a human donor with melanoma. CDR3 in amino acids: CASGSSGGNEQFF. The CDR3 DNA follows: TGTGCCAGCGGGTCATCGGGTGGCAATGAGCAGTTCTTC.